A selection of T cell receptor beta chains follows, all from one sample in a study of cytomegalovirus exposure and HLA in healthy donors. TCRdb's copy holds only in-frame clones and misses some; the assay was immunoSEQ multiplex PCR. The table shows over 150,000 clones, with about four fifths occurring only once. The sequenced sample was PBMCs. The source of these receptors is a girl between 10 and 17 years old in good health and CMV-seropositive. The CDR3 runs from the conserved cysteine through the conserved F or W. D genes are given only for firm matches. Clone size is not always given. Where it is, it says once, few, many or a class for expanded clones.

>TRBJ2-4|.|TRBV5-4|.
TGTGCCAGCAGCTTGTCCAGCGATTTAGCCAAAAACATTCAGTACTTC
CASSLSSDLAKNIQYF
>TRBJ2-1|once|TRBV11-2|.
TGTGCCAGCAGCTTATGGAAGGGGAATGAGCAGTTCTTC
CASSLWKGNEQFF
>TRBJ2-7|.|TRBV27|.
TGTGCCAGCAGTTTAATTGGCGAACTATACGAGCAGTACTTC
CASSLIGELYEQYF
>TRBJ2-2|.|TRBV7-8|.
TGTGCCAGCAGCATTAGCTCCGGGGAGCTGTTTTTT
CASSISSGELFF
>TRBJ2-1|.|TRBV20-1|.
TGCAGTGCTAGAGAGGGAGGTGAGCAGTTCTTC
CSAREGGEQFF
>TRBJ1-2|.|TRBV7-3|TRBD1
TGTGCCAGCAGCCCGACCGGGACAGGGGACTACACCTTC
CASSPTGTGDYTF
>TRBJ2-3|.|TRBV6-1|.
TGTGCCAGCACCGCGGATAATACGCAGTATTTT
CASTADNTQYF
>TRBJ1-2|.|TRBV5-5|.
TGTGCCAGCAGCCCGGCCTTGGGGGCGAACTATGGCTACACCTTC
CASSPALGANYGYTF
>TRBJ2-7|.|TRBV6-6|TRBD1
TGTGCCAGCAGTTACCCCGGACAGGGCTACGAGCAGTACTTC
CASSYPGQGYEQYF
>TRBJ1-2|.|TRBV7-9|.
TGTGCCAGCACGGGGTGGGATGATTATGGCTACACCTTC
CASTGWDDYGYTF
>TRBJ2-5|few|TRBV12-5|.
TGTGCTAGTGGTTTGGTACGCTTGAAGGATCGTTCCGGAGCCCAGTACTTC
CASGLVRLKDRSGAQYF
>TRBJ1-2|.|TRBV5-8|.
TGTGCCAGCAGCTTGACAGGGAGTATAGGGGCCTATGGCTACACCTTC
CASSLTGSIGAYGYTF
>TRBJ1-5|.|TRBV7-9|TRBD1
TGTGCCAGCAGCTCTCCCGGGACAGGGCTTTCTCCCCAGCATTTT
CASSSPGTGLSPQHF
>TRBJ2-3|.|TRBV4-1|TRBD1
TGCGCCAGCAGCCAAGATCGAGACAGGGAGACAGATACGCAGTATTTT
CASSQDRDRETDTQYF
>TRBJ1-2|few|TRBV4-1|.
TGCGCCAGCAAAGGGTTCGGGGGGCGCGTCCCAAACTATGGCTACACCTTC
CASKGFGGRVPNYGYTF
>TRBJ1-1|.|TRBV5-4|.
TGTGCCAGCAGCCTTGCCGACAGTTACACTGAAGCTTTCTTT
CASSLADSYTEAFF
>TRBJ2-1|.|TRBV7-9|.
TGTGCCAGCAGTTTCGTAGTCAATGAGCAGTTCTTC
CASSFVVNEQFF
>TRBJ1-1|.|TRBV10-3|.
TGTGCCATCAGTCCGTTGGGGCACACTGAAGCTTTCTTT
CAISPLGHTEAFF
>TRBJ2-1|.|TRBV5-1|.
TGCGCCAGCAGCCCGGGGGGGACAGCCAATGAGCAGTTCTTC
CASSPGGTANEQFF
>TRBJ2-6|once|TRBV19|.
TGTGCCAGTACCTCCCAAACCCCCCTGGCAGTAGGGAGATCTGGGGCCAACGTCCTGACTTTC
CASTSQTPLAVGRSGANVLTF
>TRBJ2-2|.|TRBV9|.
TGTGCCAGCAGCGTAGCTGTAGGGGGAGAAACCGGGGAGCTGTTTTTT
CASSVAVGGETGELFF
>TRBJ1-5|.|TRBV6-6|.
TGTGCCAGCAGTTACCAGGGAGGAGGGGATCAGCCCCAGCATTTT
CASSYQGGGDQPQHF
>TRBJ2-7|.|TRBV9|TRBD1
TGTGCCAGCAGCGAGTATAACGGACAGGGATACGAGCAGTACTTC
CASSEYNGQGYEQYF
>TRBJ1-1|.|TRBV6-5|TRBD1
TGTGCCAGCAGTTTCTCAGGACAGGGTTACACTGAAGCTTTCTTT
CASSFSGQGYTEAFF
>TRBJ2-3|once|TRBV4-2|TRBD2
TGTGCCAGCAGCCAACGGGCGGGGGGGCTTATATATACGCAGTATTTT
CASSQRAGGLIYTQYF
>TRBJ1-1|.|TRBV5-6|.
TGTGCCAGCAGCTTGTCGCGAGGGCGCGGTCGCACCTTGAACACTGAAGCTTTCTTT
CASSLSRGRGRTLNTEAFF
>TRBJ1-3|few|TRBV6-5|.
TGTGCCAGCAGTTTTGGCCCCCAGGGCTCTGGAAACACCATATATTTT
CASSFGPQGSGNTIYF
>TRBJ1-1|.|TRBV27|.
TGTGCCAGCAGTTTATCTTGGCCAGGGTACAACACAAACACTGAAGCTTTCTTT
CASSLSWPGYNTNTEAFF
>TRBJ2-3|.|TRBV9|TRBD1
TGTGCCAGCAGCGTACTCGACAGGGGTCCAGATACGCAGTATTTT
CASSVLDRGPDTQYF
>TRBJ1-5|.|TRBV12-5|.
TGTGCTAGTGGGCCTACCCCCAATAGCAATCAGCCCCAGCATTTT
CASGPTPNSNQPQHF
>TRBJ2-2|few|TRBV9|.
TGTGCCAGCAGCGAGCCCCATAGCGGCTACACCGGGGAGCTGTTTTTT
CASSEPHSGYTGELFF
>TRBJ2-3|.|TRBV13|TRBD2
TGTGCCAGCAGCTTACTAGCGGGACTTGGCACAGATACGCAGTATTTT
CASSLLAGLGTDTQYF
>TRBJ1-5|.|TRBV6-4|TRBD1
TGTGCCAGCAGTGACCCCGGGACAGGGGGTCGAGGGCAGCCCCAGCATTTT
CASSDPGTGGRGQPQHF
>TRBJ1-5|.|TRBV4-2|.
TGTGCCAGCAGCCAAGAACAGGGATATAATCAGCCCCAGCATTTT
CASSQEQGYNQPQHF
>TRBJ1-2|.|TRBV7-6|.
TGTGCCAGCAGCTCTAACGTTTGGGAGGTCGGTGAAGCTGGCTACACCTTC
CASSSNVWEVGEAGYTF
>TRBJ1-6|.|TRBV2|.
TGTGCCAGCAGTACAGGGCGAGGAGGCTCACCCCTCCACTTT
CASSTGRGGSPLHF
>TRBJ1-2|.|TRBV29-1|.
TGCAGCGCCTCCGGGACATCATTTGGCTACACCTTC
CSASGTSFGYTF
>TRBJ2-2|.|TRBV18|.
TGTGCCAGCTCACCGAACCGGGGGGCGGACCTGAACACCGGGGAGCTGTTTTTT
CASSPNRGADLNTGELFF
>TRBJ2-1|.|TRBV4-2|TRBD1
TGTGCCAGCAGCCAAGCTATCCTCAAGCAGGGGGCGCGGAATGAGCAGTTCTTC
CASSQAILKQGARNEQFF
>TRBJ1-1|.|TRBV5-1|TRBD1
TGCGCCAGCAGCACTCAGGGGGCGAACACTGAAGCTTTCTTT
CASSTQGANTEAFF
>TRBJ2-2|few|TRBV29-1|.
TGCAGCGTGCGTGAGGACATCTCGAACACCGGGGAGCTGTTTTTT
CSVREDISNTGELFF
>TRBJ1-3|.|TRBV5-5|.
TGTGCCAGCAGCCGCTGGGGACAAAAAACTGGAAACACCATATATTTT
CASSRWGQKTGNTIYF
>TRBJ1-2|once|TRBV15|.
TGTGCCACCTCTCCCGGAGCGGGGGGCTACACCTTC
CATSPGAGGYTF
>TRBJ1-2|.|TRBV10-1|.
TGCGCCAGCAGTGAGTCGGGCTTACGGGGCTACACCTTC
CASSESGLRGYTF
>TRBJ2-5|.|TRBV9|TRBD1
TGTGCCAGCAGCGAGGGGGCGGGCCTACAAGAGACCCAGTACTTC
CASSEGAGLQETQYF
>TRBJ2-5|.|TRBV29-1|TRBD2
TGCAGCGTTAGCGGGACTAGCGGCACCCAGTACTTC
CSVSGTSGTQYF
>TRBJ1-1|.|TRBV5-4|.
TGTGCCAGCAGCGGTGGACAGCGACTCATGAACACTGAAGCTTTCTTT
CASSGGQRLMNTEAFF
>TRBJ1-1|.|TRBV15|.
TGTGCCACCAGCAGAGACCTCGAGGGAACTTTCTTT
CATSRDLEGTFF
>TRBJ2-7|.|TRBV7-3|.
TGTGCCAGCAGCTTGGGGGGGCACTACGAGCAGTACTTC
CASSLGGHYEQYF
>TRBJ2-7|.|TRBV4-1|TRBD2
TGCGCCAGCAGCCACCCCGGGAGGGGGTACGAGCAGTACTTC
CASSHPGRGYEQYF
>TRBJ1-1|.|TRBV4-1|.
TGCGCCAGCAGCCAAGATTTTGAGGGGGCTGAAGCTTTCTTT
CASSQDFEGAEAFF
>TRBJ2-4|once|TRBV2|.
TGTGCCAGCAGTGAGGCGGGTATTGTGGCCAAAAACATTCAGTACTTC
CASSEAGIVAKNIQYF
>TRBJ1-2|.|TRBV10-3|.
TGTGCCATCAGTGACGCGCTTGACTATGGCTACACCTTC
CAISDALDYGYTF